The 10 T cell receptor beta chains below were found in one sample sequenced in a study of blood T cell repertoires in COVID-19. Clones were sequenced by immunoSEQ multiplex PCR, and TCRdb holds only the in-frame ones, with some missing. The sample yields about 220,000 clones, about four fifths seen once. The sequencing input was PBMCs or T cells enriched from blood (not recorded which). These receptors all come from a woman between 40 and 50 years old who had recovered from COVID-19.

V usage is TRBV4-3 and J usage is TRBJ2-7; TRBD1 is a possible D gene (5 bases). The length of the CDR3 is 14 residues. Trimming pared 4 bases from V and 2 bases from J, leaving 12 bases between. From germline, CDR1 is LGHNA and CDR2 YSLEER. CDR3 loop: CASSRRQSAYEQYV. CDR3 DNA sequence: TGCGCCAGCAGCCGACGACAGTCGGCCTACGAGCAGTACGTC.

This clone appeared a single time. The V call is TRBV21-1, the J call TRBJ2-7; the D segment call TRBD1 is taken from the table without a DNA check. TRBV21-1 is given as a pseudogene. The CDR3 is made up of 15 amino acids. As DNA, the CDR3 is TGTGCCAGCAGCAAAGGGGGAAGGGGGCTATACGAGCAGTACGTC. The encoded protein is CASSKGGRGLYEQYV.

This clone appeared a single time. The chain combines TRBV20-1 with TRBJ2-5; TRBD2 matches at 10 bases. CDR3 size: 14 residues. V lost 3 bases to trimming and J lost 2 bases; unmatched junction nucleotides: 3. Germline lookup yields CDR1 DFQATT and CDR2 SNEGSKA (reference sequence). CDR3 bases: TGCAGTGCTAGTCCTAGCGGGGGACAAGAGACCCAGTACTTC. It codes for CSASPSGGQETQYF.

CDR3 loop: CASTPTTGNTEAFF. The CDR3 region has the DNA TGTGCCAGCACCCCTACTACAGGGAACACTGAAGCTTTCTTT. V is TRBV28 and J is TRBJ1-1, with TRBD1 as a possible D gene (5 bases). The V end was cut by 7 bases, the J end by 1 base, with 13 bases between. The length of the CDR3 is 14 residues. Germline V lookup: CDR1 MDHEN, CDR2 SYDVKM.

The V and J genes are TRBV7-9 and TRBJ2-7, with D possibly being TRBD1 (5 bases). The germline gives CDR1 SEHNR, CDR2 FQNEAQ (reference sequence). The length of the CDR3 is 13 residues. V lost 0 bases and J lost 6, with 9 bases in between. The CDR3 loop is CASSLAGASEQYV. CDR3 in DNA: TGTGCCAGCAGCTTAGCTGGGGCGTCCGAGCAGTACGTC.

This chain uses TRBV19 with TRBJ1-5; D not resolved. CDR3 length: 12 amino acids. CDR1 is LNHDA and CDR2 is SQIVND in the germline V gene (reference sequence). Deletions cut 2 bases from V and 7 bases from J, with 6 bases between. Here the CDR3 reads CASSINFQPQHF. The CDR3 nucleotides are TGTGCCAGTAGTATAAACTTCCAGCCCCAGCATTTT.

The CDR3 spells CASSERGDRGLGEQFF. The DNA of the CDR3 is TGTGCCAGCAGTGAAAGAGGGGACAGGGGGCTTGGTGAGCAGTTCTTC. V and J are TRBV6-1 and TRBJ2-1; 12 bases are a match to TRBD1. The germline CDR1 and CDR2 sequences are MNHNS and SASEGT. This CDR3 comprises 16 residues. With V trimmed by 2 bases and J by 9 bases, 8 bases remained unmatched.

The chain has TRBV27 and TRBJ1-1; 8 bases line up with TRBD1. The CDR3 loop spans 15 amino acids. The germline gives CDR1 MNHEY, CDR2 SMNVEV (reference sequence). J gave up 0 bases and V 6 bases, and 6 bases lay outside the gene matches. This CDR3 reads CASRDRGFVNTEAFF. The CDR3 DNA is TGTGCCAGCAGAGACAGGGGATTCGTGAACACTGAAGCTTTCTTT.

The chain links TRBV10-2 to TRBJ1-5; no definite D call. CDR3 length: 14 amino acids. V lost 3 bases and J 7 bases, leaving 13 bases between the germline ends. From germline, CDR1 is WSHSY and CDR2 SAAADI. The CDR3 DNA reads TGCGCCAGCAGTGAATCAGGACTGTCCCAGCCCCAGCATTTT. The encoded protein is CASSESGLSQPQHF.

This clone was recorded only once. A much larger clone lies one base from this, so it may be a read error. This chain links TRBV14 with TRBJ2-3; D gene uncertain. Looked up from germline, CDR1 is SGHDN and CDR2 is FVKESK. V was cut by 4 bases and J by 2 bases, with 4 bases left in between. CDR3 length equals 12 residues. The CDR3 here is CASSLNTDTQYF. CDR3 DNA sequence: TGTGCCAGCAGCCTCAACACAGATACGCAGTATTTT.